A single sample gave rise to the 8 T cell receptor beta chains below, sequenced in a study of blood T cell repertoires in COVID-19 (dated by TCRdb to 2020 to 2021). Library preparation was by the immunoSEQ multiplex PCR assay. In its TCRdb copy, this immuneACCESS table keeps in-frame sequences only and misses some clones. Where compared with another copy, unresolved V genes explain less than half of these, and the others have no known cause. The sample includes roughly 110,000 clones, with approximately 84% observed a single time. Around 15% of the sample is in the top ten clones. The sample taken for sequencing was peripheral blood. These receptors came from a woman aged 55-69 years with acute or convalescent COVID-19.

The gene calls are TRBV27 and TRBJ2-1; D perhaps matches TRBD2 (5 bases). V was clipped by 6 bases and J by 1 base, with 13 bases between them. The CDR3 has 15 residues. CDR1 is MNHEY and CDR2 is SMNVEV in the germline V gene (reference sequence). This CDR3 is CASRSRTLSYNEQFF. CDR3 sequence (DNA): TGTGCCAGCAGGAGTAGGACTCTTTCCTACAATGAGCAGTTCTTC.

The chain recombines TRBV5-1 with TRBJ2-7; D perhaps matches TRBD1 (6 bases). Looked up from germline, CDR1 is SGHRS and CDR2 is YFSETQ. Trimming cost V 4 bases and J 3 bases, with 17 bases left between them. The CDR3 spans 15 residues. CDR3 sequence (DNA): TGCGCCAGCAGCACAGGGCCTCAGGGGAACTACGAGCAGTACTTC. Translated, it gives CASSTGPQGNYEQYF.

The rearrangement links TRBV5-1 to TRBJ2-7; 7 bases line up with TRBD2. Germline V lookup: CDR1 SGHRS, CDR2 YFSETQ. J lost 7 bases, V lost 7 bases, and 11 bases had no gene match. The CDR3 is 13 residues long. CDR3 residues: CASGAGEVGEQYF. The CDR3 bases are TGCGCCAGCGGGGCGGGAGAGGTGGGGGAGCAGTACTTC.

The chain employs TRBV5-1 and TRBJ2-7; TRBD1 matches at 8 bases. Trimming took 4 bases from V and 2 from J; bases not matched to a gene: 5. The CDR3 runs to 14 residues. The germline CDR1 and CDR2 sequences are SGHRS and YFSETQ. CDR3 sequence: CASSEQGDPYEQYF. For the CDR3, the DNA is TGCGCCAGCAGCGAACAGGGGGATCCCTACGAGCAGTACTTC.

This chain links TRBV18 with TRBJ1-1; 8 positions match TRBD1. Germline-derived CDR1 and CDR2 are KGHSH and LQKENI. The CDR3 covers 14 residues. The V and J ends lost 3 bases and 5 bases, in that order; junction bases with no gene match: 5. The CDR3 sequence is CASSPIQGATEAFF. For the CDR3, the DNA is TGTGCCAGCTCACCTATTCAGGGGGCTACTGAAGCTTTCTTT.

Comments on this clone: Other DNA sequences in the sample encode the same CDR3. The rearrangement uses TRBV3-1 (or the pseudogene TRBV3-2) and TRBJ1-2; D is perhaps TRBD1 (6 bases). The CDR3 consists of 12 residues. The germline gives CDR1 LGHDT, CDR2 YNNKEL (reference sequence). With 3 bases removed from V and 8 bases from J, the gap between germline ends came to 10 bases. CDR3 region: CASSQGAGGYTF. The CDR3 DNA reads as TGTGCCAGCAGCCAGGGGGCCGGAGGCTACACCTTC.

The chain has TRBV19 and TRBJ1-1, with 7 bases fitting TRBD1. Unmatched junction bases numbered 4, after V lost 9 bases and J lost 0 bases. The V gene's germline CDR1 is LNHDA and CDR2 SQIVND (reference sequence). CDR3 length: 13 amino acids. CDR3 loop: CASATGLNTEAFF. The DNA of the CDR3 is TGTGCCAGCGCGACAGGGTTGAACACTGAAGCTTTCTTT.

The rearrangement joins TRBV3-1 (or the pseudogene TRBV3-2) to TRBJ2-5, with a tentative D call TRBD2 (7 bases). Germline lookup yields CDR1 LGHDT and CDR2 YNNKEL (reference sequence). Trimming left V 3 bases short and J 8 bases short, with 10 bases between. The length of the CDR3 is 12 residues. The CDR3 here is CASSQGGGTQYF. In nucleotides, the CDR3 is TGTGCCAGCAGCCAGGGAGGGGGTACCCAGTACTTC.